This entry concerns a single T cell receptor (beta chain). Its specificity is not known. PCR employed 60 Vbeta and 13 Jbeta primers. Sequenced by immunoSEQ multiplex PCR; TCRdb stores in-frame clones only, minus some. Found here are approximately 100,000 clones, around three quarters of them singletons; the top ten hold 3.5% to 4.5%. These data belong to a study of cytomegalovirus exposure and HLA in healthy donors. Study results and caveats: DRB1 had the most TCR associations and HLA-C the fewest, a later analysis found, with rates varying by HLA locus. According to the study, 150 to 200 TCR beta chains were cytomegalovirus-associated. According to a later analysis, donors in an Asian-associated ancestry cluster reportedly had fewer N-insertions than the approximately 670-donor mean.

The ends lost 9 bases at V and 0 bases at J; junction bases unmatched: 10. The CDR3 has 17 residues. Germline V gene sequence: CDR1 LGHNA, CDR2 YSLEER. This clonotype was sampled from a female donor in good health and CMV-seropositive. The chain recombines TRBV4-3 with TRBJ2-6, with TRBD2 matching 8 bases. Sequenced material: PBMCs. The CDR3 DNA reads TGCGCCAGTACTAGGACCGGGGGGGGCTCTGGGGCCAACGTCCTGACTTTC. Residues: CASTRTGGGSGANVLTF.